This T cell receptor beta chain was identified during a study of graft-versus-host responses after intestinal transplantation. The junction had 9 bases not matched to a gene; V was cut back by 3 bases and J by 2 bases. The CDR3 is made up of 17 amino acids. CDR1 and CDR2 (germline): MDHEN, SYDVKM. As concerns this clone: The antigen remains undetermined.

TCRdb's copy holds only in-frame clones and misses some; the assay was immunoSEQ multiplex PCR. The repertoire holds tens of thousands of clones, roughly 93% seen once, with 0.45% to 0.55% in the top ten. Study-level findings and limits: The study found high graft-versus-host to host-versus-graft clonal ratios in allografts of patients with graft-donor T cell macrochimerism.

The source is a human donor who received an intestinal transplant. V usage is TRBV28 and J usage is TRBJ2-3; the match to TRBD1 covers 9 bases. This specimen consisted of unstimulated CD8+ T cells sorted from spleen or lymph node cells, obtained before intestinal transplant. CDR3 amino acids: CASSLVTTGGTTDTQYF. The CDR3 DNA follows: TGTGCCAGCAGTTTGGTCACGACAGGGGGAACCACAGATACGCAGTATTTT.